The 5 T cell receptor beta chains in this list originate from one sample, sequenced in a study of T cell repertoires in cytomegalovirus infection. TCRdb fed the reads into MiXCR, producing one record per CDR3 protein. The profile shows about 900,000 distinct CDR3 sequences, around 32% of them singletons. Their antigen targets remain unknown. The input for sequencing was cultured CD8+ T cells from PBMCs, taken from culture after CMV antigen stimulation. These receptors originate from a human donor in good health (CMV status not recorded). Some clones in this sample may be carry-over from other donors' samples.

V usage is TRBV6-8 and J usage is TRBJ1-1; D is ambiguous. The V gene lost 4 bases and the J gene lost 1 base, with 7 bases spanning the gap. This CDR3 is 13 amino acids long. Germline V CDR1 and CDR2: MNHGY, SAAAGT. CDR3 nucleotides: TGTGCCAGCAGTTGGAAGTCGAACACTGAAGCTTTCTTT. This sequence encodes CASSWKSNTEAFF.

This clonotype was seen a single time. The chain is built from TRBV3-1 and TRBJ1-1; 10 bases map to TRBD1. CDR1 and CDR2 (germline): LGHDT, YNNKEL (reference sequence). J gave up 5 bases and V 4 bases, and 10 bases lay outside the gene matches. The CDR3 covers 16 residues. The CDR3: CASSRDRDRGWTEAFF. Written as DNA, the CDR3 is TGTGCCAGCAGCCGAGACCGGGACAGGGGATGGACTGAAGCTTTCTTT.

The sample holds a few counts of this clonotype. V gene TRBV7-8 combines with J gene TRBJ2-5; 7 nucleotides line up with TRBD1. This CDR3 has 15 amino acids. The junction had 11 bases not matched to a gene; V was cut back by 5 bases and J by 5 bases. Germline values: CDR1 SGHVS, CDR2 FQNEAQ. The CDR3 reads CASSLWDSPGETQYF. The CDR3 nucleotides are TGTGCCAGCAGCCTATGGGACAGCCCCGGGGAGACCCAGTACTTC.

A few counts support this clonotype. Written as DNA, the CDR3 is TGTGCCAGCAGCTTAGGCGCTGATTTCCTCAATGAGCAGTTCTTC. It specifies CASSLGADFLNEQFF. The chain has TRBV7-9 and TRBJ2-1; unclear D gene. This CDR3 has 15 residues. Germline V gives CDR1 SEHNR, CDR2 FQNEAQ (reference sequence). V gave up 1 base and J gave up 6 bases, with 13 bases separating them.

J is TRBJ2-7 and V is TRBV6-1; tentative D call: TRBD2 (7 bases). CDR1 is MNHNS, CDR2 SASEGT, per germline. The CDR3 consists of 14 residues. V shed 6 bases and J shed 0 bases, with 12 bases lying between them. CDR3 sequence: CASSVRGGSYEQYV. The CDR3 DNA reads TGTGCCAGCAGCGTAAGGGGGGGCTCCTACGAGCAGTACGTC.